These 22 T cell receptor beta chains came from one sample sequenced in a study of OX40 agonist ivuxolimab in advanced cancers. Clones were sequenced by immunoSEQ multiplex PCR, and TCRdb holds only the in-frame ones, with some missing. This sample carries 70,000 or so clones, around 80% of them seen once, and the ten largest clones take approximately 1.1%. The starting material was CD4+ or CD8+ T cells sorted from blood, obtained in a trial of the OX40 agonist ivuxolimab. These receptors were collected from an adult with an advanced solid tumor such as melanoma, head and neck, liver or kidney cancer.

The chain joins TRBV19 to TRBJ2-1; TRBD1 matches 8 bases. This CDR3 is 15 amino acids long. Germline V CDR1 and CDR2: LNHDA, SQIVND (reference sequence). After removal of 5 bases from V and 6 bases from J, the junction contained 9 bases not matched to a gene. Here the CDR3 DNA reads TGTGCCAGTAGTCCATCAGGGGGCCGAGGCAATGAGCAGTTCTTC. This translates into CASSPSGGRGNEQFF.

The chain has TRBV30 and TRBJ2-7; possible D gene TRBD2, 6 bases. V shed 6 bases and J shed 3 bases, with 18 bases lying between them. CDR3 length: 14 residues. The germline gives CDR1 GTSNPN, CDR2 SVGIG (reference sequence). CDR3 coding DNA: TGTGCCTGCTCCGGGACGGAGGGAATCTACGAGCAGTACTTC. Encoded protein: CACSGTEGIYEQYF.

The rearrangement uses TRBV6-5 and TRBJ1-6; possibly TRBD1 for D (6 bases). Germline V CDR1 and CDR2: MNHEY, SVGAGI. The CDR3 runs 14 residues. The V end was cut by 0 bases, the J end by 6 bases, with 6 bases between. Written as DNA, the CDR3 is TGTGCCAGCAGTTACTCGGACAGTAATTCACCCCTCCACTTT. Translated: CASSYSDSNSPLHF.

The chain couples TRBV28 to TRBJ2-1; no clear D. Per germline, CDR1 MDHEN and CDR2 SYDVKM. Trimming took 6 bases from V and 1 from J, leaving 4 bases between them. The CDR3 is made up of 12 amino acids. In DNA form, the CDR3 reads TGTGCCAGCAGGACGTCCTACAATGAGCAGTTCTTC. This encodes CASRTSYNEQFF.

V and J are TRBV6-6 and TRBJ2-7; the D call may be TRBD1 or TRBD2 (6 bases each). V was shortened by 0 bases and J by 6 bases, with 12 bases between the two germline ends. Germline-derived CDR1 and CDR2 are MNHNY and SVGAGI (reference sequence). This CDR3 comprises 14 residues. The CDR3 sequence: CASSYSLGGREQYF. Here the CDR3 DNA reads TGTGCCAGCAGTTACTCCCTTGGGGGGCGCGAGCAGTACTTC.

The chain employs TRBV2 and TRBJ1-2; a weak D match, TRBD1 (5 bases). V shed 3 bases and J shed 6 bases, with 8 bases lying between them. This CDR3 has 12 amino acids. The germline CDR1 and CDR2 sequences are SNHLY and FYNNEI. In nucleotides, the CDR3 is TGTGCCAGCAGTGAGGAAGGGGATGGCTACACCTTC. This translates into CASSEEGDGYTF.

The chain joins TRBV15 to TRBJ1-2, with a tentative D call TRBD1 (6 bases). Looked up from germline, CDR1 is LNHNV and CDR2 is YYDKDF (reference sequence). CDR3 length: 13 amino acids. Between the trimmed V and J ends, which lost 3 bases and 1 base, there was a span of 6 bases. In DNA, the CDR3 is TGTGCCACCAGCAGGGACAGTAACTATGGCTACACCTTC. As protein: CATSRDSNYGYTF.

CDR3 DNA sequence: TGCAGTGCTGGGCAAGAGACCCAGTACTTC. Protein: CSAGQETQYF. J is TRBJ2-5 and V is TRBV20-1; D is ambiguous. Per the germline V gene, CDR1 is DFQATT and CDR2 is SNEGSKA (reference sequence). This CDR3 contains 10 residues. V was trimmed by 5 bases and J by 2 bases, leaving 3 bases between them.

The rearrangement links TRBV5-1 to TRBJ2-5; 8 bases align to TRBD1. Per germline, CDR1 SGHRS and CDR2 YFSETQ. Trimming cost V 2 bases and J 1 base; bases outside gene matches: 7. This CDR3 is 16 amino acids long. The DNA for the CDR3 is TGCGCCAGCAGCTTAGGGATGGACAGGGTCCAAGAGACCCAGTACTTC. Amino acids: CASSLGMDRVQETQYF.

This clone has only a few counts. CDR3 DNA: TGTGCCAGCAGTCGACAGGGAGGACGCAATCAGCCCCAGCATTTT. Translated, it gives CASSRQGGRNQPQHF. The gene calls are TRBV6-1 and TRBJ1-5, with 7 bases aligning to TRBD1. Germline assignment: CDR1 MNHNS and CDR2 SASEGT. The junction had 6 bases not matched to a gene; V was cut back by 5 bases and J by 2 bases. The CDR3 covers 15 residues.

This sequence joins TRBV5-4 and TRBJ1-2; 7 bases agree with TRBD1. Germline trimming cut 0 bases from V and 3 bases from J; bases unmatched to any gene: 5. This CDR3 region has 15 residues. Per the germline V gene, CDR1 is SGHNT and CDR2 is YYREEE (reference sequence). In DNA, the CDR3 is TGTGCCAGCAGCTTGGACAGGGGCTTGGACTATGGCTACACCTTC. It translates to CASSLDRGLDYGYTF.

The chain joins TRBV11-2 to TRBJ2-1, with 8 bases that match TRBD2. This CDR3 is 16 amino acids long. The germline V gene has CDR1 SGHAT and CDR2 FQNNGV. The V segment lost 5 bases and the J segment 9 bases; nucleotides outside the gene matches: 15. The CDR3 DNA follows: TGTGCCAGCAGCCGCTTTTTCGGGACTAGTACGAGTGAGCAGTTCTTC. Translating it yields CASSRFFGTSTSEQFF.

This chain links TRBV15 with TRBJ2-3; TRBD1 is a possible D gene (6 bases). The CDR3 is made up of 15 amino acids. Trimming took 7 bases from V and 4 from J, leaving 18 bases between them. The V gene's germline CDR1 is LNHNV and CDR2 YYDKDF (reference sequence). The CDR3: CATTAGDTLADTQYF. For the CDR3, the DNA is TGTGCCACCACCGCCGGGGACACACTGGCAGATACGCAGTATTTT.

The rearrangement uses TRBV7-9 and TRBJ2-4; D not certain. The length of the CDR3 is 15 residues. The V and J ends lost 1 base and 4 bases respectively, with 11 bases between them. In germline, CDR1 is SEHNR, CDR2 FQNEAQ (reference sequence). CDR3 protein: CASSLELPGKNIQYF. DNA of the CDR3: TGTGCCAGCAGCTTAGAACTCCCCGGGAAAAACATTCAGTACTTC. The entire variable domain, with the rest obtained from reference TRBV7-9 and TRBJ2-4, is as follows: DTGVSQNPRHKITKRGQNVTFRCDPISEHNRLYWYRQTLGQGPEFLTYFQNEAQLEKSRLLSDRFSAERPKGSFSTLEIQRTEQGDSAMYLCASSLELPGKNIQYFGAGTRLSVL.

This clone was found once. This chain joins TRBV29-1 and TRBJ1-2, with 9 nucleotides matching TRBD1. J gave up 2 bases and V 3 bases, and 1 base lay outside the gene matches. The CDR3 extends over 13 amino acids. CDR1 is SQVTM, CDR2 ANQGSEA, per germline. CDR3 DNA sequence: TGCAGCGTTGACGGACAGGGGAACTATGGCTACACCTTC. Translated: CSVDGQGNYGYTF.

The genes are TRBV5-1 and TRBJ1-2; TRBD1 matches at 7 bases. J gave up 3 bases and V 1 base, and 3 bases lay outside the gene matches. In germline, CDR1 is SGHRS, CDR2 YFSETQ. This CDR3 contains 14 residues. The CDR3 DNA is TGCGCCAGCAGCTTGTCAGGACAGGACTATGGCTACACCTTC. It encodes CASSLSGQDYGYTF.

This clone is a singleton in its sample. The rearrangement uses TRBV28 and TRBJ1-1, with D possibly TRBD1 on 6 matching bases. CDR3 length: 15 amino acids. V was cut by 6 bases and J by 0 bases, with 14 bases left in between. Germline V lookup: CDR1 MDHEN, CDR2 SYDVKM. DNA for the CDR3: TGTGCCAGCAGCCCGCCGGACAGACTGAACACTGAAGCTTTCTTT. It encodes CASSPPDRLNTEAFF.

This clone was observed a handful of times. This sequence joins TRBV15 and TRBJ2-5; 7 nucleotides line up with TRBD2. This CDR3 spans 13 amino acids. Per the germline V gene, CDR1 is LNHNV and CDR2 is YYDKDF (reference sequence). The V gene end was trimmed by 3 bases and the J gene end by 5 bases; junction bases not matched to a gene: 3. The CDR3 DNA sequence: TGTGCCACCAGCAGGGGGAGGGAGGAGACCCAGTACTTC. It encodes CATSRGREETQYF. Full variable domain (outside the CDR3, taken from reference TRBV15 and TRBJ2-5): DAMVIQNPRYQVTQFGKPVTLSCSQTLNHNVMYWYQQKSSQAPKLLFHYYDKDFNNEADTPDNFQSRRPNTSFCFLDIRSPGLGDTAMYLCATSRGREETQYFGPGTRLLVL.

This clone has at least ten counts. J is TRBJ1-4 and V is TRBV27, with TRBD1 identical over 7 bases. CDR1 is MNHEY, CDR2 SMNVEV, per germline (reference sequence). This CDR3 spans 12 amino acids. Here the CDR3 reads CPRKGAGEKLFF. For the CDR3, the DNA is TGTCCTCGTAAGGGGGCCGGGGAAAAACTGTTTTTT.

The chain has TRBV29-1 and TRBJ1-3; no reliable D call. The CDR3 runs 13 residues. The germline gives CDR1 SQVTM, CDR2 ANQGSEA. Trimming shortened V by 3 bases and J by 2 bases, and 8 bases separated the two germline ends. For the CDR3, the DNA is TGCAGCGTTGAGAAGGGAACTGGAAACACCATATATTTT. Translating gives CSVEKGTGNTIYF.

The sample holds one count of this clone. The V and J genes are TRBV19 and TRBJ2-7, with unresolved D. V lost 8 bases and J lost 4, with 18 bases in between. Germline V gene sequence: CDR1 LNHDA, CDR2 SQIVND (reference sequence). The CDR3 covers 14 residues. The CDR3 loop reads CASRRQEVGYEQYF. The CDR3 DNA reads TGTGCCAGTCGAAGGCAGGAAGTCGGATACGAGCAGTACTTC.

CDR3: CASSLTRTGNTEAFF. CDR3 DNA sequence: TGTGCCAGCAGCTTAACCCGGACCGGGAACACTGAAGCTTTCTTT. The genes are TRBV11-2 and TRBJ1-1; D gene uncertain. The CDR3 loop spans 15 amino acids. With 2 bases removed from V and 1 base from J, the gap between germline ends came to 11 bases. The germline CDR1 and CDR2 sequences are SGHAT and FQNNGV.